The 15 T cell receptor beta chains presented below share a single source sample, sequenced in a study of cytomegalovirus exposure and HLA in healthy donors. PCR involved 60 Vbeta and 13 Jbeta primers. The assay was immunoSEQ multiplex PCR, and TCRdb's table has in-frame clones only and misses some. The table lists approximately 75,000 clones, 65% to 90% of them singletons. The sequenced sample was PBMCs. All receptors derive from a man between 65 and 85 years old in good health and CMV-seropositive.

This chain's CDR3 is CASSLEAQGGRETQYF. The CDR3 DNA reads TGTGCCAGCAGCTTAGAGGCCCAGGGGGGCCGTGAGACCCAGTACTTC. The gene calls are TRBV11-2 and TRBJ2-5; D is possibly TRBD1 (7 bases). The V end was cut by 0 bases, the J end by 5 bases, with 16 bases between. The CDR3 contains 16 residues. Germline assignment: CDR1 SGHAT and CDR2 FQNNGV.

The chain has TRBV6-5 and TRBJ1-5; TRBD1 is a possible D gene (5 bases). Trimming pared 2 bases from V and 7 bases from J, leaving 18 bases between. Germline lookup yields CDR1 MNHEY and CDR2 SVGAGI. The CDR3 loop spans 16 amino acids. The CDR3 bases are TGTGCCAGCAGTTACAAGGACACCCGGTGGGGCCAGCCCCAGCATTTT. Protein: CASSYKDTRWGQPQHF.

CDR3 coding DNA: TGCAGCGCTATATTGACAGGGGAAAGCGAGCAGTACTTC. Encoded protein: CSAILTGESEQYF. V and J are TRBV29-1 and TRBJ2-7; 8 bases are a match to TRBD1. The CDR3 is made up of 13 amino acids. Germline V gene lookup returns CDR1 SQVTM and CDR2 ANQGSEA. Losses at the gene ends were 7 bases for V and 6 bases for J; bases not matched to a gene: 11.

This chain links TRBV5-4 with TRBJ2-1; TRBD2 aligns across 10 bases. J gave up 6 bases and V 0 bases, and 3 bases lay outside the gene matches. The CDR3 consists of 15 residues. From germline, CDR1 is SGHNT and CDR2 YYREEE (reference sequence). This chain's CDR3 is CASSLAAGGINEQFF. For the CDR3, the DNA is TGTGCCAGCAGCTTGGCAGCGGGGGGGATCAATGAGCAGTTCTTC.

This clone was seen a single time. The chain links TRBV6-5 to TRBJ2-2; D unclear. This CDR3 spans 14 amino acids. V was trimmed by 0 bases and J by 5 bases, leaving 7 bases between them. CDR1 is MNHEY, CDR2 SVGAGI, per germline. CDR3 region: CASSYSRVTGELFF. CDR3 nucleotide sequence: TGTGCCAGCAGTTACTCCCGGGTTACCGGGGAGCTGTTTTTT.

The chain is built from TRBV5-4 and TRBJ2-5; 7 positions match TRBD2. Trimming removed 0 bases from V and 5 bases from J; junction bases left unmatched: 1. This CDR3 is built from 13 residues. The germline gives CDR1 SGHNT, CDR2 YYREEE (reference sequence). CDR3: CASSLVGGETQYF. The DNA of the CDR3 is TGTGCCAGCAGCTTGGTGGGGGGGGAGACCCAGTACTTC. Supplemented by reference TRBV5-4 and TRBJ2-5, the full variable domain reads ETGVTQSPTHLIKTRGQQVTLRCSSQSGHNTVSWYQQALGQGPQFIFQYYREEENGRGNFPPRFSGLQFPNYSSELNVNALELDDSALYLCASSLVGGETQYFGPGTRLLVL.

The chain has TRBV6-1 and TRBJ2-7; 9 nucleotides align to TRBD1. J gave up 3 bases and V 6 bases, and 6 bases lay outside the gene matches. Germline CDR1 reads MNHNS; CDR2 reads SASEGT. This CDR3 is built from 14 residues. CDR3 coding DNA: TGTGCCAGCAGCTTCGGGACAGGGCACTACGAGCAGTACTTC. This gives the protein CASSFGTGHYEQYF.

The J gene is TRBJ1-6, the V gene TRBV11-2, with a tentative D call TRBD1 (6 bases). The CDR3 spans 15 residues. Trimming left V 0 bases short and J 7 bases short, with 10 bases between. CDR1 SGHAT and CDR2 FQNNGV come from the germline V gene. CDR3 coding DNA: TGTGCCAGCAGCTTAGAGGCAGGGGTAAATTCACCCCTCCACTTT. It translates to CASSLEAGVNSPLHF.

This chain links TRBV10-3 with TRBJ2-2, with TRBD2 matching 7 bases. V lost 4 bases, J lost 4 bases, and 3 bases stayed unmatched. Germline V gene data show CDR1 as ENHRY and CDR2 as SYGVKD. The CDR3 has 14 amino acids. The CDR3 region is CAISGGTITGELFF. CDR3 nucleotide sequence: TGTGCCATCAGTGGCGGGACTATCACCGGGGAGCTGTTTTTT.

The J gene is TRBJ2-5, the V gene TRBV7-8; D call uncertain. The germline gives CDR1 SGHVS, CDR2 FQNEAQ. Between the trimmed V and J ends, which lost 2 bases and 7 bases, there was a span of 14 bases. This CDR3 has 14 amino acids. The CDR3 sequence: CASSLFRISGTQYF. The CDR3 region has the DNA TGTGCCAGCAGCTTATTTAGGATTTCAGGGACCCAGTACTTC. Drawing the rest from reference TRBV7-8 and TRBJ2-5, the complete variable domain is GAGVSQSPRYKVAKRGQDVALRCDPISGHVSLFWYQQALGQGPEFLTYFQNEAQLDKSGLPSDRFFAERPEGSVSTLKIQRTQQEDSAVYLCASSLFRISGTQYFGPGTRLLVL.

The CDR3 coding sequence is TGTGCCAGCAGCTTAATGGCGGGGGGGCGAGAGACCCAGTACTTC. Translated: CASSLMAGGRETQYF. V and J are TRBV7-3 and TRBJ2-5; 9 bases line up with TRBD2. Germline loops: CDR1 SGHTA, CDR2 FQGTGA. CDR3 size: 15 residues. The J segment lost 4 bases and the V segment lost 1 base, leaving 4 bases of the junction unmatched.

For the CDR3, the DNA is TGTGCCAGCAGCTTAGGCGGCCACTACAATGAGCAGTTCTTC. It codes for CASSLGGHYNEQFF. The chain recombines TRBV7-9 with TRBJ2-1; no clear D gene. V shed 1 base and J shed 3 bases, with 7 bases lying between them. The length of the CDR3 is 14 residues. Germline V gene data show CDR1 as SEHNR and CDR2 as FQNEAQ (reference sequence). Combining the CDR3 with reference TRBV7-9 and TRBJ2-1 gives the whole variable domain DTGVSQNPRHKITKRGQNVTFRCDPISEHNRLYWYRQTLGQGPEFLTYFQNEAQLEKSRLLSDRFSAERPKGSFSTLEIQRTEQGDSAMYLCASSLGGHYNEQFFGPGTRLTVL.

This sequence joins TRBV23-1 and TRBJ2-7, with a possible D match to TRBD1 (6 bases). TRBV23-1 has ORF status, its function being uncertain. The length of the CDR3 is 14 residues. Trimming removed 0 bases from V and 4 bases from J, with 10 bases in between. The CDR3 DNA is TGCGCCAGCAGTCAATCTTACAGGGCTTACGAGCAGTACTTC. Its translation is CASSQSYRAYEQYF.

This rearrangement joins TRBV10-3 to TRBJ1-1, with D uncertain. V lost 5 bases, J lost 0 bases, and 10 bases lay in between. Germline-derived CDR1 and CDR2 are ENHRY and SYGVKD. The CDR3 sequence is 14 residues long. CDR3 in DNA: TGTGCCATCAGTTTCGCGAACTTGAACACTGAAGCTTTCTTT. As protein: CAISFANLNTEAFF.

The V and J genes are TRBV7-2 and TRBJ1-3; D is unresolved. There are 15 residues in the CDR3. The ends were cut back, 4 bases at V and 0 bases at J, with 10 bases in the middle. Germline V gene sequence: CDR1 SGHTA, CDR2 FQGNSA. In nucleotides, the CDR3 is TGTGCCAGCAGCTCCTATTATTCCTCTGGAAACACCATATATTTT. Protein sequence: CASSSYYSSGNTIYF.